What follows describes a single TCR beta chain. What it binds is not known. The sample belongs to a study of T cell responses to AZD1222 COVID-19 vaccine. The study, taken as a whole, reports: There were repertoire samples only from the period after the peak T cell response. Among the donors, most were white British and more were female, and clonal diversity was possibly underestimated. Breadth and depth of Spike-specific TCRs rose after two AZD1222 doses.

Libraries were prepared by immunoSEQ multiplex PCR; TCRdb keeps only in-frame clonotypes and omits some of them. The data include 150,000 or so clones; the top ten clones carry approximately 2%. V lost 5 bases, J lost 10 bases, and 10 bases stayed unmatched. CDR1 and CDR2 (germline): LGHDT, YNNKEL (reference sequence). CDR3 length equals 14 residues. This sequence originates from an adult in good health. Material for sequencing was peripheral blood. This chain links TRBV3-1 (or the pseudogene TRBV3-2) with TRBJ2-3, with 9 bases fitting TRBD2. CDR3 loop: CASSAQSSGGSQYF. For the CDR3, the DNA is TGTGCCAGCAGCGCTCAGAGTAGCGGGGGTTCGCAGTATTTT.